This T cell receptor (beta chain) is drawn from a study of sequential checkpoint blockade in melanoma. Whole-study context: After both sequences, patients received maintenance nivolumab.

Germline V gene data show CDR1 as KGHSH and CDR2 as LQKENI. This CDR3 has 15 amino acids. The germline V and J ends were trimmed by 3 bases and 3 bases, with 13 bases remaining between them. This clone is termed large. Its antigen is unidentified. The data were produced by immunoSEQ multiplex PCR, yet TCRdb's version contains in-frame clones alone and is incomplete. In the table there are roughly 2,000 clones, roughly a quarter of which are singletons. Documented treatment: randomized to nivolumab then ipilimumab (arm A) or the reverse (arm B). Patients had received no earlier DNA-damaging chemotherapy. Study results and caveats: PD-L1 staining and CD8+ counts, not mutational load, tracked tumor T-cell clonality. About 30 times likelier clinical benefit followed increased tumor T-cell fraction and clonality.

V gene TRBV18 combines with J gene TRBJ2-3; D remains unclear. This receptor was obtained from a human donor with melanoma. The sample here was tumor tissue (inferred from file names), taken from a patient given nivolumab and ipilimumab in sequence. In nucleotides, the CDR3 is TGTGCCAGCTCACCGAAGGTATTAGCTACAGATACGCAGTATTTT. Translated: CASSPKVLATDTQYF.